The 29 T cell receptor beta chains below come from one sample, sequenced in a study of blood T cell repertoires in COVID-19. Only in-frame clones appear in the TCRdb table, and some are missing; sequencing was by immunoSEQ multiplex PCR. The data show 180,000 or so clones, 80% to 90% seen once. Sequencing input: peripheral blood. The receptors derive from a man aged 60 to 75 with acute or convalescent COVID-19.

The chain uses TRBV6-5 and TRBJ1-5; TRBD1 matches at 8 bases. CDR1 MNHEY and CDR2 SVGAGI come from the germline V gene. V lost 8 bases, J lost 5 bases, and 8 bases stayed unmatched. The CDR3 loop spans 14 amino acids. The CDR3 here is CASGRYRGDQPQHF. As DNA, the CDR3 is TGTGCCAGCGGACGTTACAGGGGGGATCAGCCCCAGCATTTT.

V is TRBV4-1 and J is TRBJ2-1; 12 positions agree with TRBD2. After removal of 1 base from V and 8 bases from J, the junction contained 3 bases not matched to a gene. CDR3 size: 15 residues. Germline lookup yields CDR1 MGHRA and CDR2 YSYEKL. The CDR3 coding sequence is TGCGCCAGCAGCCAAGGGACTAGCGGGATCTATGAGCAGTTCTTC. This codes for CASSQGTSGIYEQFF.

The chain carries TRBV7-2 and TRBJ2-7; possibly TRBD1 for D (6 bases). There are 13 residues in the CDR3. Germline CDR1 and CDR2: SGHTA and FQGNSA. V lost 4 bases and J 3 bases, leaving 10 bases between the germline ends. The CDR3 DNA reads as TGTGCCAGCAGCTCCGAACAGGGCTACGAGCAGTACTTC. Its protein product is CASSSEQGYEQYF.

CDR3 sequence reads: CASSVSGYEQYF. CDR3 DNA sequence: TGCGCCAGCAGCGTGTCAGGATACGAGCAGTACTTC. The chain recombines TRBV5-1 with TRBJ2-7; the D is unclear. This CDR3 spans 12 amino acids. V was pared by 4 bases and J by 4 bases, with 9 bases between. CDR1 is SGHRS, CDR2 YFSETQ, per germline.

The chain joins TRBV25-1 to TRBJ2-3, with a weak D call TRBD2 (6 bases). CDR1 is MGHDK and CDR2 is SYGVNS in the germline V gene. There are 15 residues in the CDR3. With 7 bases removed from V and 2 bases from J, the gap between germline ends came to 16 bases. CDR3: CASNGAGGYTDTQYF. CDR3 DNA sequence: TGTGCCAGCAATGGGGCCGGAGGGTACACAGATACGCAGTATTTT.

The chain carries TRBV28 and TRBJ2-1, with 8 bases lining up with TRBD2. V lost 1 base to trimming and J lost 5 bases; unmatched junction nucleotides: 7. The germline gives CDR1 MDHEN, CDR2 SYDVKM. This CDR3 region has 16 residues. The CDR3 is CASSLSGTRTDNEQFF. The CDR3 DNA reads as TGTGCCAGCAGTTTATCAGGGACTAGGACTGACAATGAGCAGTTCTTC.

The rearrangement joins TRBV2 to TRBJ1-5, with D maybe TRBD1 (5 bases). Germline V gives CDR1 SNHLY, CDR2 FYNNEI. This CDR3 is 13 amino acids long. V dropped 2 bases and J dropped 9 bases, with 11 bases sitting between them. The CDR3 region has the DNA TGTGCCAGCAGTGAACAGGGCCCCAGGCCCCAGCATTTT. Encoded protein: CASSEQGPRPQHF.

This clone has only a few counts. The CDR3 DNA is TGTGCCAGTAGTATTGAGGGATTTAGCACAGATACGCAGTATTTT. Translated: CASSIEGFSTDTQYF. The rearrangement joins TRBV19 to TRBJ2-3; D might be TRBD2 (5 bases). Germline assignment: CDR1 LNHDA and CDR2 SQIVND (reference sequence). The CDR3 sequence is 15 residues long. Trimming removed 3 bases at V and 0 bases at J, with 10 bases between.

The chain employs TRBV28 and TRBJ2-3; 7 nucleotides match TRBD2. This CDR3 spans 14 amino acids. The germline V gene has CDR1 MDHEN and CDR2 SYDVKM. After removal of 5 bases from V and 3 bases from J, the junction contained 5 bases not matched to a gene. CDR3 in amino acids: CASSDRDYTDTQYF. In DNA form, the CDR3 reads TGTGCCAGCAGTGACCGGGACTATACAGATACGCAGTATTTT.

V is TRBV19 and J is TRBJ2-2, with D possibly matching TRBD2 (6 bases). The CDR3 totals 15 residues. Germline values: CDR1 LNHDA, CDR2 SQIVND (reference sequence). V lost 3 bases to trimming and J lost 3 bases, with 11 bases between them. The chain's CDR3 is CASSIAGSDTGELFF. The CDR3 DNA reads TGTGCCAGTAGTATCGCGGGGTCGGACACCGGGGAGCTGTTTTTT.

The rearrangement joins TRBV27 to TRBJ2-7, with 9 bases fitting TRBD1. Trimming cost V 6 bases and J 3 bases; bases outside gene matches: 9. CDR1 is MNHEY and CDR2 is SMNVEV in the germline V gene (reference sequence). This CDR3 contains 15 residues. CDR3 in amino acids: CASRLGTGHYYEQYF. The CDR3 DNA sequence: TGTGCCAGCAGACTAGGGACAGGGCATTACTACGAGCAGTACTTC.

CDR3 nucleotide sequence: TGCAGCGCCGACCCAGCGGGAATATTAAATGAGCAGTTCTTC. Translating gives CSADPAGILNEQFF. The chain is built from TRBV29-1 and TRBJ2-1; 7 nucleotides agree with TRBD2. Germline V CDR1 and CDR2: SQVTM, ANQGSEA. Trimming at V came to 7 bases and at J to 7 bases, leaving 13 bases not matched to a gene. The CDR3 sequence is 14 residues long.

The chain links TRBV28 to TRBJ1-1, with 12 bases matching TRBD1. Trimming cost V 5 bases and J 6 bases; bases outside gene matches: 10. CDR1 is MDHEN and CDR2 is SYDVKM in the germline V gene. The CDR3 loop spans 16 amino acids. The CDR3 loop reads CASSLPGTGGSPEAFF. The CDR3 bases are TGTGCCAGCAGTCTACCCGGGACAGGGGGCTCCCCTGAAGCTTTCTTT.

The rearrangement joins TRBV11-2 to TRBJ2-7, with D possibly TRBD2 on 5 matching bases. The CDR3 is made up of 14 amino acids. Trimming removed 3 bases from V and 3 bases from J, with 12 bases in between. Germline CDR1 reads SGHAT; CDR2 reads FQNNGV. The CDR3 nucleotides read TGTGCCAGCAGCTTGGCGGGCCTGTTCTACGAGCAGTACTTC. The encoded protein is CASSLAGLFYEQYF. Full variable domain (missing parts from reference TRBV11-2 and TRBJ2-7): EAGVAQSPRYKIIEKRQSVAFWCNPISGHATLYWYQQILGQGPKLLIQFQNNGVVDDSQLPKDRFSAERLKGVDSTLKIQPAKLEDSAVYLCASSLAGLFYEQYFGPGTRLTVT.

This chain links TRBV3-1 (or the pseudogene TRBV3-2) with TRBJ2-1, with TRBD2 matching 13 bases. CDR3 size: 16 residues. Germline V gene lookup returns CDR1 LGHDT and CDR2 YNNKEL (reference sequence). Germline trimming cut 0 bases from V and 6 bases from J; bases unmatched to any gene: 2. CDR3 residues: CASSQDGTSGINEQFF. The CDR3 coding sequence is TGTGCCAGCAGCCAAGACGGGACTAGCGGGATCAATGAGCAGTTCTTC.

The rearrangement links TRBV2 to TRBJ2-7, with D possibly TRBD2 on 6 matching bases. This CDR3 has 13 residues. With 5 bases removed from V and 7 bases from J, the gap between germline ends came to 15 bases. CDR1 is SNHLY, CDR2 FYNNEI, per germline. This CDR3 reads CASSTNPAGEQYF. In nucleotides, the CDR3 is TGTGCCAGCAGTACCAATCCCGCGGGGGAGCAGTACTTC.

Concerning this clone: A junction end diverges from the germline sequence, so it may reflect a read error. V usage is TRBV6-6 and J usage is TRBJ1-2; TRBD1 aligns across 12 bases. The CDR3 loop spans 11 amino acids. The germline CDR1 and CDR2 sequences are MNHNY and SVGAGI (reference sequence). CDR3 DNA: TGTGCCAGCAGCGGGACAGGGGGCTGCACCTTC. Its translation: CASSGTGGCTF.

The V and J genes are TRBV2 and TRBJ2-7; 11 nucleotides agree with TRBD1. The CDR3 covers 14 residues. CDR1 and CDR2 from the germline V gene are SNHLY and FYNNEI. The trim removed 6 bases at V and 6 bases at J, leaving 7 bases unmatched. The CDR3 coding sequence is TGTGCCAGCAGAAGGGGACAGGGGGGGCTCGAGCAGTACTTC. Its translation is CASRRGQGGLEQYF.

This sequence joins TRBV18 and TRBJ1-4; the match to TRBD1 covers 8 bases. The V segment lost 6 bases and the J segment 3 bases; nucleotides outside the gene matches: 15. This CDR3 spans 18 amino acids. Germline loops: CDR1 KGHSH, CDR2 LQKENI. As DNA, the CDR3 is TGTGCCAGCTCCCCCAGAACAGGGGGAACCGCAGCTAATGAAAAACTGTTTTTT. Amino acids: CASSPRTGGTAANEKLFF.

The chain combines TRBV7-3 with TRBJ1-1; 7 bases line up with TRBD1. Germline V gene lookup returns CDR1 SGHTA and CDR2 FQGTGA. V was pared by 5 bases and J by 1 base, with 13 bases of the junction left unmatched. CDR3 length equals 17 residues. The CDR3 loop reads CASSIGPGQRSNTEAFF. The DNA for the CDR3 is TGTGCCAGCAGCATCGGCCCGGGACAGAGATCGAACACTGAAGCTTTCTTT.

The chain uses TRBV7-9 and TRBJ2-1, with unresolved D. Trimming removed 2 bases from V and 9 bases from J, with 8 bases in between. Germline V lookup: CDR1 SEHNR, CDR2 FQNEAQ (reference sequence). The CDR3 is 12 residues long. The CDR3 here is CASSLSIGEQFF. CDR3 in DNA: TGTGCCAGCAGCTTATCCATCGGTGAGCAGTTCTTC.

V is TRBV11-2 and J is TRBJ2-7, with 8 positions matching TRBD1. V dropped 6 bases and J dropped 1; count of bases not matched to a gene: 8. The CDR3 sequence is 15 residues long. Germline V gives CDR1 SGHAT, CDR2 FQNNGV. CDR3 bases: TGTGCCAGCAGTGATTCGTGGGACAGGTCCTACGAGCAGTACTTC. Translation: CASSDSWDRSYEQYF.

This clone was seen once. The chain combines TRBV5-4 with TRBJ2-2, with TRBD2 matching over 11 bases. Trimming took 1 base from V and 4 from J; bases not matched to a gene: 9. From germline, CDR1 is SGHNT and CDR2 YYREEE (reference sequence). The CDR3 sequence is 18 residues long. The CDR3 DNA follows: TGTGCCAGCAGCTTGCCTGGACTAGCGGGCTCCGTCACCGGGGAGCTGTTTTTT. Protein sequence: CASSLPGLAGSVTGELFF.

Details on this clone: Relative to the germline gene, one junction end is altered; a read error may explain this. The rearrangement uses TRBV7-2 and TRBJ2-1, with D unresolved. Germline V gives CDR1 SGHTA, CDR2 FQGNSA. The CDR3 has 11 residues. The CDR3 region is CASSPGDLWLF. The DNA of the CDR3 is TGTGCCAGCAGCCCTGGAGACTTATGGCTCTTC.

The CDR3: CASSKGGNHQPQHF. The CDR3 nucleotides are TGTGCCAGCAGTAAAGGGGGAAACCATCAGCCCCAGCATTTT. The chain links TRBV27 to TRBJ1-5; a weak D match, TRBD1 (6 bases). The CDR3 length is 14 residues. V lost 5 bases and J 5 bases, leaving 13 bases between the germline ends. Germline CDR1 is MNHEY and CDR2 is SMNVEV (reference sequence).

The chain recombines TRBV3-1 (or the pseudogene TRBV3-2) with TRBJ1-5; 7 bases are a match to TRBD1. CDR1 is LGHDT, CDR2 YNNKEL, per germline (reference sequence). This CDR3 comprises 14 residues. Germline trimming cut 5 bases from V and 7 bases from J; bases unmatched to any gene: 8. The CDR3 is CASSLQGSPQPQHF. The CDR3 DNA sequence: TGTGCCAGCAGCTTACAGGGGTCCCCCCAGCCCCAGCATTTT.

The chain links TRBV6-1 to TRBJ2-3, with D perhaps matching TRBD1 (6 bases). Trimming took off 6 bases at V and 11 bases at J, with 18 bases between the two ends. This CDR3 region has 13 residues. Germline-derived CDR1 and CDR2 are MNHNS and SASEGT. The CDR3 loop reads CASSWTDRRGQYF. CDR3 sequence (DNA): TGTGCCAGCAGCTGGACAGACCGCCGTGGGCAGTATTTT.

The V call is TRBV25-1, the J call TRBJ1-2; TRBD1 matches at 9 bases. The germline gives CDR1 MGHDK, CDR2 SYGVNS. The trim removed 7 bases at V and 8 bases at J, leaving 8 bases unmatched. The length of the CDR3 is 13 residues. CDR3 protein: CASKPQGARGYTF. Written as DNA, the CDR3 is TGTGCCAGCAAACCACAGGGGGCGCGGGGCTACACCTTC.

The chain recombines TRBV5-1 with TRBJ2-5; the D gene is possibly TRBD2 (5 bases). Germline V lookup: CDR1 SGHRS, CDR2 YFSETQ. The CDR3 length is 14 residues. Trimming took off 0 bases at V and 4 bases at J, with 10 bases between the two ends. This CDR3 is CASSLGWESETQYF. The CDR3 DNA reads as TGCGCCAGCAGCTTGGGATGGGAGTCAGAGACCCAGTACTTC.